The rows below give T cell receptor beta chains drawn from one sample of a study of cytomegalovirus exposure and HLA in healthy donors. Clones were read by immunoSEQ multiplex PCR, and TCRdb kept only the in-frame ones, dropping some. The sample includes 100,000 to 150,000 clones, just over 70% seen only once; the top ten take 2.6%. Sequencing was performed on PBMCs. Source of these receptors: an older woman in good health and CMV-seropositive. Both conserved end residues are part of each CDR3. The D gene is left open where the match is weak. Clone size is shown for a subset of rows, as once, few, many or a class of expanded clone.

d_call	v_call	clone_size	j_call	cdr3_aa	cdr3_nt
TRBD1	TRBV11-2	NA	TRBJ1-1	CASSPKTGAQTLNTEAFF	TGTGCCAGCAGCCCCAAAACAGGGGCCCAAACTTTGAACACTGAAGCTTTCTTT
NA	TRBV27	NA	TRBJ2-3	CASSIQYTDTQYF	TGTGCCAGCAGCATCCAGTACACAGATACGCAGTATTTT
TRBD1	TRBV25-1	NA	TRBJ1-1	CASSDLQGLGTEAFF	TGTGCCAGCAGTGACCTACAGGGGTTGGGGACTGAAGCTTTCTTT
TRBD1	TRBV5-1	few	TRBJ1-2	CASSLDGRGPNYGYTF	TGCGCCAGCAGCTTGGATGGCAGGGGGCCCAACTATGGCTACACCTTC
TRBD1	TRBV7-9	NA	TRBJ1-3	CASNGQGGNTIYF	TGTGCCAGCAACGGACAGGGTGGAAACACCATATATTTT
TRBD2	TRBV9	NA	TRBJ2-3	CASTTLASRADTQYF	TGTGCCAGCACCACACTAGCGTCGAGGGCAGATACGCAGTATTTT
NA	TRBV15	NA	TRBJ2-3	CATSPGLSTDTQYF	TGTGCCACCAGCCCGGGACTCAGCACAGATACGCAGTATTTT
NA	TRBV5-6	NA	TRBJ1-2	CASSLRTANYGYTF	TGTGCCAGCAGCTTACGGACAGCCAACTATGGCTACACCTTC
NA	TRBV19	NA	TRBJ1-1	CASSIDRGGLNTEAFF	TGTGCCAGTAGTATAGATCGGGGGGGCCTGAACACTGAAGCTTTCTTT
TRBD1	TRBV19	NA	TRBJ1-5	CASSIGAGGGQPQHF	TGTGCCAGTAGTATAGGAGCAGGGGGAGGACAGCCCCAGCATTTT
NA	TRBV7-9	once	TRBJ2-4	CASSFPGTPLDF	TGTGCCAGCAGCTTCCCGGGGACTCCCTTGGACTTC
TRBD1	TRBV27	NA	TRBJ2-7	CASSFGGQGLFIVEQYF	TGTGCCAGCAGTTTTGGGGGACAGGGTCTCTTTATCGTCGAGCAGTACTTC
TRBD1	TRBV9	NA	TRBJ2-7	CASSVVGQGGGEQYF	TGTGCCAGCAGCGTAGTTGGACAGGGGGGTGGGGAGCAGTACTTC
NA	TRBV5-1	NA	TRBJ1-6	CASSFSSYNSPLHF	TGCGCCAGCAGTTTTAGCTCCTATAATTCACCCCTCCACTTT
TRBD1	TRBV4-1	NA	TRBJ2-5	CASSQFGTGSGETQYF	TGCGCCAGCAGCCAATTCGGGACAGGGTCCGGAGAGACCCAGTACTTC
NA	TRBV6-5	few	TRBJ2-7	CASRPRDTLVYEQYF	TGTGCCAGCAGACCCCGGGACACCCTAGTCTACGAGCAGTACTTC
TRBD1	TRBV7-8	NA	TRBJ1-1	CASSLGDLQGQGNTEAFF	TGTGCCAGCAGCTTAGGCGACTTGCAGGGACAGGGGAACACTGAAGCTTTCTTT
NA	TRBV19	NA	TRBJ1-1	CASSGYREVVTTEAFF	TGTGCCAGTAGTGGTTACAGGGAAGTGGTGACCACTGAAGCTTTCTTT